This T cell receptor beta chain came from a study of T-cell reconstitution after alpha-beta-depleted transplantation in children. Study outcomes and limitations: In some patients, recipient T cells and intrathymic progenitors surviving conditioning explained high day-60 diversity.

Unique molecular identifiers tagged the TCRbeta library. In TCRdb, the PCR reads were re-called with MiXCR into one record per CDR3 protein. Of tens of thousands of distinct CDR3 sequences in the sample, 44% are singletons; the top ten hold 95% to 98%. Germline V CDR1 and CDR2: SQVTM, ANQGSEA. Trimming stripped 1 base from V and 1 base from J, with 19 bases between. CDR3 length: 17 residues. This clonotype was seen just once. The antigen is unknown. The chain has TRBV29-1 and TRBJ1-1; tentative D call: TRBD1 (6 bases). Sequencing used PBMCs, mostly from graft donor cells, obtained 360 days after TCRalphabeta/CD19-depleted stem cell transplant. The receptor comes from a male patient between 5 and 17 years old who had a stem cell transplant for acute lymphoblastic leukemia, so the T cells may come from the graft donor. The CDR3 DNA sequence: TGCAGCGTTGAAGGATATGAGAGGGGGGTCCCGAACACTGAAGCTTTCTTT. Its translation: CSVEGYERGVPNTEAFF.